Listed below are T cell receptor beta chains from one sample, sequenced in a study of blood T cell repertoires in COVID-19. The method was immunoSEQ multiplex PCR; TCRdb's version includes in-frame clones alone and lacks a portion of them. The data contain roughly 150,000 clones, about 87% of them singletons. Sequencing was carried out using PBMCs or T cells enriched from blood (not recorded which). Receptor source: a man over 45 in a cohort exposed to, infected with or recovered from COVID-19 (not recorded which). Both conserved end residues are part of each CDR3. Each record gives: CDR3 protein, CDR3 DNA, J gene, D gene, clone size, V gene. A D gene is named only where the DNA matches it firmly. Not every row has a clone size; where given, it reads once, few, many or a size class.

CDR3: CASSTAGGTGELFF
DNA: TGTGCCAGCAGTACTGCAGGGGGCACCGGGGAGCTGTTTTTT
J: TRBJ2-2
D: TRBD1
size: NA
V: TRBV2

CDR3: CASSPSGGSSGRLGDTQYF
DNA: TGCGCCAGCAGCCCCTCGGGGGGCTCTAGCGGGAGGTTGGGGGATACGCAGTATTTT
J: TRBJ2-3
D: TRBD2
size: NA
V: TRBV4-1

CDR3: CASSAGVEQYF
DNA: TGTGCCAGCAGTGCGGGAGTCGAGCAGTACTTC
J: TRBJ2-7
D: NA
size: NA
V: TRBV2

CDR3: CASTLGQGKTEAFF
DNA: TGTGCCAGCACCCTTGGACAGGGAAAGACTGAAGCTTTCTTT
J: TRBJ1-1
D: TRBD1
size: few
V: TRBV28

CDR3: CASSPGPTYEQYF
DNA: TGTGCCAGTAGCCCGGGTCCGACCTACGAGCAGTACTTC
J: TRBJ2-7
D: NA
size: NA
V: TRBV19

CDR3: CASSLIRLAEETQYF
DNA: TGTGCCAGCAGCTTAATAAGGTTAGCGGAAGAGACCCAGTACTTC
J: TRBJ2-5
D: NA
size: NA
V: TRBV7-2

CDR3: CASSGAGGRRQTDTQYF
DNA: TGTGCCAGTTCAGGTGCGGGAGGGCGAAGACAAACAGATACGCAGTATTTT
J: TRBJ2-3
D: TRBD2
size: once
V: TRBV19

CDR3: CASSPRWGEVVDEQYF
DNA: TGTGCCAGCAGCCCCCGTTGGGGAGAGGTGGTCGACGAGCAGTACTTC
J: TRBJ2-7
D: NA
size: NA
V: TRBV7-9

CDR3: CASSLFVEIKSEQYF
DNA: TGCGCCAGCAGCTTGTTTGTAGAGATTAAATCCGAGCAGTACTTC
J: TRBJ2-7
D: NA
size: NA
V: TRBV5-1

CDR3: CASVGQGKHEQFF
DNA: TGTGCCAGTGTCGGACAGGGGAAACATGAGCAGTTCTTC
J: TRBJ2-1
D: TRBD1
size: NA
V: TRBV19

CDR3: CASSLSGTNTGELFF
DNA: TGTGCCAGCAGTTTATCCGGGACTAACACCGGGGAGCTGTTTTTT
J: TRBJ2-2
D: NA
size: NA
V: TRBV28

CDR3: CASSQWTGRRYEQYF
DNA: TGTGCCAGCAGCCAGTGGACAGGGCGAAGGTACGAGCAGTACTTC
J: TRBJ2-7
D: TRBD1
size: once
V: TRBV13

CDR3: CASSQDGTGRSNQPQHF
DNA: TGTGCCAGCAGCCAAGATGGGACAGGGAGGAGCAATCAGCCCCAGCATTTT
J: TRBJ1-5
D: TRBD1
size: NA
V: TRBV3-1/TRBV3-2

CDR3: CASSGGQGRYGYTF
DNA: TGCGCCAGCAGCGGTGGACAGGGCCGCTATGGCTACACCTTC
J: TRBJ1-2
D: TRBD1
size: NA
V: TRBV5-1

CDR3: CASRGQETQYF
DNA: TGTGCCAGCCGAGGCCAAGAGACCCAGTACTTC
J: TRBJ2-5
D: NA
size: NA
V: TRBV2

CDR3: CASSEWGGANTEAFF
DNA: TGTGCCAGCAGTGAATGGGGGGGGGCGAACACTGAAGCTTTCTTT
J: TRBJ1-1
D: NA
size: NA
V: TRBV2

CDR3: CASSRTIGQGGSYEQYF
DNA: TGTGCCAGCAGCCGCACAATTGGACAGGGAGGGTCCTACGAGCAGTACTTC
J: TRBJ2-7
D: NA
size: NA
V: TRBV7-6

CDR3: CASSSSPGGSGNTIYF
DNA: TGTGCCAGCAGCTCCAGCCCGGGGGGTTCTGGAAACACCATATATTTT
J: TRBJ1-3
D: NA
size: once
V: TRBV7-9

CDR3: CAWIAQTLSDTEAFF
DNA: TGTGCCTGGATAGCGCAGACCCTATCAGACACTGAAGCTTTCTTT
J: TRBJ1-1
D: NA
size: NA
V: TRBV30

CDR3: CASSIRVSNQPQHF
DNA: TGTGCCAGCAGCATTAGAGTTAGCAATCAGCCCCAGCATTTT
J: TRBJ1-5
D: NA
size: NA
V: TRBV28

CDR3: CASSLPSGSYEQYF
DNA: TGTGCCAGCAGCTTACCTAGCGGGAGTTACGAGCAGTACTTC
J: TRBJ2-7
D: TRBD2
size: NA
V: TRBV7-9

CDR3: CASSLVRSGVEAFF
DNA: TGTGCCAGCAGTTTAGTCCGGTCAGGGGTTGAAGCTTTCTTT
J: TRBJ1-1
D: NA
size: NA
V: TRBV28

CDR3: CATSDTRTSVYNEQFF
DNA: TGTGCCACCAGTGACACTCGGACTAGCGTATACAATGAGCAGTTCTTC
J: TRBJ2-1
D: TRBD2
size: NA
V: TRBV24-1

CDR3: CASRPPSGNTGELFF
DNA: TGTGCCAGCAGGCCGCCTAGCGGGAACACCGGGGAGCTGTTTTTT
J: TRBJ2-2
D: TRBD2
size: NA
V: TRBV28

CDR3: CASSNRGLDEKLFF
DNA: TGTGCCAGTTCTAACAGGGGCCTCGATGAAAAACTGTTTTTT
J: TRBJ1-4
D: TRBD1
size: NA
V: TRBV28

CDR3: CASGPTGQGTYEQYF
DNA: TGCGCCAGCGGACCCACCGGACAGGGGACCTACGAGCAGTACTTC
J: TRBJ2-7
D: TRBD1
size: NA
V: TRBV5-1

CDR3: CASSVALTGELFF
DNA: TGTGCCAGCAGCGTAGCACTCACCGGGGAGCTGTTTTTT
J: TRBJ2-2
D: NA
size: NA
V: TRBV9

CDR3: CASSILASGLYNEQFF
DNA: TGTGCCAGTAGTATCCTGGCTAGCGGACTGTACAATGAGCAGTTCTTC
J: TRBJ2-1
D: TRBD2
size: NA
V: TRBV19

CDR3: CASSEDRVKGYEQYF
DNA: TGTGCCAGCAGTGAAGACAGGGTAAAAGGCTACGAGCAGTACTTC
J: TRBJ2-7
D: NA
size: NA
V: TRBV2

CDR3: CASSSPGAGGPDTGELFF
DNA: TGTGCCAGCAGTTCCCCCGGGGCGGGAGGGCCGGACACCGGGGAGCTGTTTTTT
J: TRBJ2-2
D: TRBD2
size: NA
V: TRBV28

CDR3: CASSQANAGREEAFF
DNA: TGTGCCAGCAGCCAAGCGAACGCAGGCCGGGAAGAAGCTTTCTTT
J: TRBJ1-1
D: NA
size: few
V: TRBV4-2

CDR3: CASSQEDRGHSPLHF
DNA: TGTGCCAGCAGCCAAGAGGACAGGGGGCATTCACCCCTCCACTTT
J: TRBJ1-6
D: TRBD1
size: NA
V: TRBV4-2